These 32 T cell receptor beta chains share one sample of origin, sequenced in a study of human T cells and chemical hapten exposure. During construction of the library, unique molecular identifiers were attached to individual cDNA molecules for quantitative, reproducible TCR counting. MiXCR was run by TCRdb on the reads, yielding one entry per CDR3 protein. The sample carries 100,000 to 150,000 distinct CDR3 sequences, approximately 9.3% recorded once. From whole blood left unfractionated, total RNA was extracted. The sequenced sample consisted of whole blood. Every receptor here comes from a human donor in good health. Some clones in this sample may be carry-over from other donors' samples.

This clonotype was recorded at least ten times. This chain joins TRBV20-1 and TRBJ1-5; 11 bases are a match to TRBD1. V gave up 2 bases and J gave up 0 bases; unmatched junction bases: 12. The CDR3 consists of 19 residues. Germline V gene data show CDR1 as DFQATT and CDR2 as SNEGSKA (reference sequence). This CDR3 reads CSARPTGTGGSYSNQPQHF. Written as DNA, the CDR3 is TGCAGTGCTAGACCTACCGGGACAGGGGGATCTTATAGCAATCAGCCCCAGCATTTT.

The CDR3 DNA is TGTGCCAGCAGCCCATATAGCGGGGCTTCCTACAATGAGCAGTTCTTC. It codes for CASSPYSGASYNEQFF. The rearrangement links TRBV14 to TRBJ2-1; 8 bases are shared with TRBD2. CDR1 and CDR2 (germline): SGHDN, FVKESK. The V segment lost 4 bases and the J segment 1 base; nucleotides outside the gene matches: 6. This CDR3 spans 16 amino acids.

This chain's CDR3 is CASSLSGTSGGIISYNEQFF. The CDR3 DNA follows: TGTGCCAGCAGCCTTTCCGGGACTAGCGGGGGGATTATCTCCTACAATGAGCAGTTCTTC. The V and J genes are TRBV7-3 and TRBJ2-1; 15 nucleotides line up with TRBD2. This CDR3 comprises 20 residues. The germline gives CDR1 SGHTA, CDR2 FQGTGA. V was clipped by 5 bases and J by 0 bases; unmatched bases: 11.

This clonotype was seen ten or more times. This rearrangement joins TRBV11-2 to TRBJ2-3; D gene uncertain. Trimming pared 0 bases from V and 2 bases from J, leaving 3 bases between. CDR3 length equals 13 residues. The germline CDR1 and CDR2 sequences are SGHAT and FQNNGV. The CDR3 spells CASSLDLTDTQYF. The CDR3 DNA follows: TGTGCCAGCAGCTTAGACCTCACAGATACGCAGTATTTT.

At least ten counts were recorded for this clonotype. This chain uses TRBV5-1 with TRBJ2-1; D is undetermined. Looked up from germline, CDR1 is SGHRS and CDR2 is YFSETQ. The ends were cut back, 0 bases at V and 6 bases at J, with 7 bases in the middle. There are 13 residues in the CDR3. CDR3 sequence (DNA): TGCGCCAGCAGCTTGGGGTGGGGCAATGAGCAGTTCTTC. Protein product: CASSLGWGNEQFF.

A word on this clonotype: This clone may be a read error of a much larger clone one base away. V gene TRBV19 combines with J gene TRBJ1-2, with 12 bases lining up with TRBD1. V lost 7 bases, J lost 7 bases, and 19 bases stayed unmatched. The CDR3 contains 18 residues. The germline V gene encodes CDR1 LNHDA and CDR2 SQIVND (reference sequence). The chain's CDR3 is CASTLRGTGGFESSGYTF. In DNA form, the CDR3 reads TGTGCCAGTACCCTACGGGGGACAGGGGGCTTCGAATCGAGTGGCTACACCTTC. The full variable domain, with the rest looked up from reference TRBV19 and TRBJ1-2, is DGGITQSPKYLFRKEGQNVTLSCEQNLNHDAMYWYRQDPGQGLRLIYYSQIVNDFQKGDIAEGYSVSREKKESFPLTVTSAQKNPTAFYLCASTLRGTGGFESSGYTFGSGTRLTVV.

This clonotype has ten or more counts. This chain links TRBV5-4 with TRBJ2-6, with D perhaps matching TRBD2 (5 bases). Germline CDR1 SGHNT, CDR2 YYREEE (reference sequence). The CDR3 consists of 18 residues. V was pared by 0 bases and J by 2 bases, with 15 bases between. Written as DNA, the CDR3 is TGTGCCAGCAGCTTGGCTAGGAGAGACTACCCTGGGGCCAACGTCCTGACTTTC. Protein sequence: CASSLARRDYPGANVLTF.

This clonotype was recorded a few times. The rearrangement joins TRBV2 to TRBJ2-7; D is unclear. This CDR3 region has 12 residues. Trimming took off 7 bases at V and 1 base at J, with 8 bases between the two ends. Germline CDR1 is SNHLY and CDR2 is FYNNEI. The CDR3 DNA is TGTGCCAGCATTTCCGGATCCTACGAGCAGTACTTC. It codes for CASISGSYEQYF.

This chain's CDR3 is CASSQAIGGTDYEQYF. CDR3 bases: TGTGCCAGCAGCCAAGCGATCGGGGGAACGGACTACGAGCAGTACTTC. The chain couples TRBV4-2 to TRBJ2-7, with TRBD2 as a possible D gene (6 bases). Germline assignment: CDR1 LGHNA and CDR2 YNFKEQ. With 1 base removed from V and 3 bases from J, the gap between germline ends came to 16 bases. The CDR3 covers 16 residues.

This clonotype was detected a few times. V and J are TRBV15 and TRBJ2-1; D unresolved. This CDR3 spans 17 amino acids. Germline V gene data show CDR1 as LNHNV and CDR2 as YYDKDF (reference sequence). Trimming removed 2 bases at V and 1 base at J, with 15 bases between. Written as DNA, the CDR3 is TGTGCCACCAGCAGACCTTTGGGGTCGGGTTCCTACAATGAGCAGTTCTTC. Translating it yields CATSRPLGSGSYNEQFF.

The rearrangement joins TRBV5-8 to TRBJ2-7; 8 positions agree with TRBD1. Germline CDR1 and CDR2: SGHTS and YDEGEE. The CDR3 length is 14 residues. V lost 5 bases and J lost 2; bases outside the gene matches: 6. The CDR3 nucleotides read TGTGCCAGCAGTTACAGGGGGACGGCCTACGAGCAGTACTTC. Translating gives CASSYRGTAYEQYF.

The J gene is TRBJ2-1, the V gene TRBV4-1; 10 bases fit TRBD2. V lost 0 bases and J lost 8; bases outside the gene matches: 10. The CDR3 has 17 amino acids. Germline CDR1 reads MGHRA; CDR2 reads YSYEKL. The CDR3 DNA follows: TGCGCCAGCAGCCAAGACGGGGCTAGCGGGGGCGAGGATGAGCAGTTCTTC. Translated, it gives CASSQDGASGGEDEQFF.

This clonotype was found a few times. The genes are TRBV7-9 and TRBJ2-7; D perhaps matches TRBD2 (5 bases). The CDR3 loop spans 14 amino acids. Trimming removed 5 bases at V and 3 bases at J, with 14 bases between. CDR1 and CDR2 from the germline V gene are SEHNR and FQNEAQ (reference sequence). CDR3 residues: CASSPSGPGYEQYF. CDR3 DNA: TGTGCCAGCAGCCCCAGCGGCCCCGGCTACGAGCAGTACTTC.

The gene calls are TRBV6-4 and TRBJ2-2, with 11 bases lining up with TRBD1. Germline CDR1 MRHNA, CDR2 SNTAGT. The V segment lost 4 bases and the J segment 6 bases; nucleotides outside the gene matches: 4. The CDR3 is 15 residues long. CDR3 amino acids: CASSAGQGAAGELFF. CDR3 sequence (DNA): TGTGCCAGCAGTGCCGGACAGGGGGCGGCCGGGGAGCTGTTTTTT.

This clonotype came up many times. The chain links TRBV4-1 to TRBJ1-1; TRBD1 matches at 9 bases. This CDR3 spans 11 amino acids. V gave up 7 bases and J gave up 8 bases; unmatched junction bases: 2. CDR1 is MGHRA, CDR2 YSYEKL, per germline. CDR3: CASMGTGEAFF. The CDR3 DNA follows: TGCGCCAGCATGGGGACAGGGGAAGCTTTCTTT.

Concerning this clonotype itself: Relative to the germline gene, one junction end is altered; a read error may explain this. The chain carries TRBV3-1 and TRBJ2-7; TRBD1 matches at 8 bases. This CDR3 spans 15 amino acids. In germline, CDR1 is LGHDT, CDR2 YNNKEL (reference sequence). CDR3 nucleotides: TGTGCCAGCAGCAAAGACAGGGGAATCTCCTACGAGCAGTACTTC. This codes for CASSKDRGISYEQYF.

This clonotype appeared many times. This chain joins TRBV6-2 or TRBV6-3 and TRBJ1-5; 7 bases map to TRBD1. The CDR3 length is 14 residues. The germline V gene has CDR1 MNHEY and CDR2 SVGEGT. With V trimmed by 6 bases and J by 7 bases, 9 bases remained unmatched. The CDR3 is CASRMTGLGQPQHF. The CDR3 region has the DNA TGTGCCAGCAGGATGACAGGGCTGGGGCAGCCCCAGCATTTT.

This sequence joins TRBV19 and TRBJ2-5, with D tentatively TRBD2 (7 bases). The CDR3 is made up of 15 amino acids. Germline CDR1 LNHDA, CDR2 SQIVND (reference sequence). V gave up 1 base and J gave up 4 bases, with 13 bases separating them. CDR3 amino acids: CASSIGRGAGETQYF. DNA of the CDR3: TGTGCCAGTAGTATAGGACGGGGGGCTGGAGAGACCCAGTACTTC.

The V gene is TRBV7-9, the J gene TRBJ1-1, with no clear D. With 4 bases removed from V and 7 bases from J, the gap between germline ends came to 13 bases. The germline V gene encodes CDR1 SEHNR and CDR2 FQNEAQ (reference sequence). The CDR3 runs 13 residues. CDR3 bases: TGTGCCAGCAGCTCGATTCCGGGAGGTGAAGCTTTCTTT. Translation gives CASSSIPGGEAFF.

Points on this clonotype: A much larger clone lies a single base off, so this may be a read error. The gene calls are TRBV19 and TRBJ2-7; no reliable D call. The CDR3 contains 12 residues. Germline CDR1 reads LNHDA; CDR2 reads SQIVND (reference sequence). CDR3 in amino acids: CVSSPPGYEQYF. The DNA for the CDR3 is TGTGTCAGTAGTCCCCCGGGCTACGAGCAGTACTTC.

This clonotype was seen a few times. V usage is TRBV29-1 and J usage is TRBJ1-2, with 8 positions matching TRBD1. Per germline, CDR1 SQVTM and CDR2 ANQGSEA. This CDR3 region has 14 residues. Trimming at V came to 0 bases and at J to 2 bases, leaving 2 bases not matched to a gene. The CDR3 sequence: CSVEDPGGNYGYTF. CDR3 DNA sequence: TGCAGCGTTGAAGACCCAGGGGGCAACTATGGCTACACCTTC.

The chain's CDR3 is CASTIDRGVGPSGANVLTF. CDR3 DNA: TGTGCCAGCACAATTGACAGGGGTGTGGGACCTTCTGGGGCCAACGTCCTGACTTTC. J is TRBJ2-6 and V is TRBV6-5, with TRBD1 matching 8 bases. Germline V gene sequence: CDR1 MNHEY, CDR2 SVGAGI. CDR3 size: 19 residues. Losses at the gene ends were 7 bases for V and 1 base for J; bases not matched to a gene: 15.

At least ten counts were recorded for this clonotype. V usage is TRBV27 and J usage is TRBJ2-1, with 10 bases lining up with TRBD2. V gave up 6 bases and J gave up 8 bases; unmatched junction bases: 7. Germline V gene data show CDR1 as MNHEY and CDR2 as SMNVEV (reference sequence). CDR3 size: 14 residues. The CDR3 loop is CASSPLAGAHEQFF. DNA of the CDR3: TGTGCCAGCAGCCCTCTAGCGGGAGCCCATGAGCAGTTCTTC.

This clonotype was counted only a few times. This chain links TRBV12-3 or TRBV12-4 with TRBJ2-7; 9 bases align to TRBD2. Trimming removed 8 bases from V and 1 base from J; junction bases left unmatched: 6. CDR3 size: 14 residues. DNA of the CDR3: TGTGCCAGCTGTAGCGGGGGCACTTCCTACGAGCAGTACTTC. Protein: CASCSGGTSYEQYF.

This clonotype has a handful of counts. V gene TRBV27 combines with J gene TRBJ2-7, with D perhaps assigned TRBD1 or TRBD2 (5 bases each). Between the trimmed V and J ends, which lost 3 bases and 7 bases, there was a span of 19 bases. Germline CDR1 reads MNHEY; CDR2 reads SMNVEV (reference sequence). The CDR3 runs 15 residues. In DNA form, the CDR3 reads TGTGCCAGCAGTTTCCTCGCAGGGACGTTACGGGAGCAGTACTTC. Residues: CASSFLAGTLREQYF.

The chain recombines TRBV3-1 with TRBJ2-3; tentatively, D is TRBD2 (6 bases). CDR3 size: 17 residues. In germline, CDR1 is LGHDT, CDR2 YNNKEL (reference sequence). V shed 3 bases and J shed 4 bases, with 20 bases lying between them. The CDR3 loop reads CASSHTLSGVRADTQYF. The CDR3 region has the DNA TGTGCCAGCAGCCATACCCTGTCGGGGGTCAGGGCAGATACGCAGTATTTT.

As regards this clonotype: Germline and junction disagree at one end, which may indicate a read error. The chain joins TRBV20-1 to TRBJ1-2; tentatively, D is TRBD1 (6 bases). Germline loops: CDR1 DFQATT, CDR2 SNEGSKA (reference sequence). The CDR3 runs to 14 residues. The CDR3 sequence is CSARVNRVLDGYTF. CDR3 bases: TGCAGTGCTAGAGTCAACAGGGTTTTAGATGGCTACACCTTT.

This clonotype occurred a few times. The V gene is TRBV29-1, the J gene TRBJ2-2; D is perhaps TRBD1 or TRBD2 (7 bases each). V was trimmed by 4 bases and J by 6 bases, leaving 15 bases between them. The germline V gene has CDR1 SQVTM and CDR2 ANQGSEA. The CDR3 length is 14 residues. For the CDR3, the DNA is TGCAGCGTTGTGGGGGGGACAGCGGCCGGGGAGCTGTTTTTT. Amino acids: CSVVGGTAAGELFF.

The rearrangement uses TRBV6-5 and TRBJ1-2; D possibly corresponds to TRBD1 (6 bases). There are 16 residues in the CDR3. Germline V gene sequence: CDR1 MNHEY, CDR2 SVGAGI. Deletions cut 5 bases from V and 6 bases from J, with 22 bases between. CDR3 nucleotides: TGTGCCAGCAGTCCGTTGAGGGGGGCGCCGGTACATGGCTACACCTTC. It yields the protein CASSPLRGAPVHGYTF.

This clonotype was detected only a few times. V gene TRBV21-1 combines with J gene TRBJ2-3. TRBV21-1 is given as a pseudogene. The CDR3 runs to 17 residues. The CDR3 here is CASSKYPRRHSTDTQYF. CDR3 bases: TGTGCCAGCAGCAAGTACCCTAGGCGTCATAGCACAGATACGCAGTATTTT.

The genes are TRBV20-1 and TRBJ2-7, with TRBD1 as a possible D gene (5 bases). CDR1 is DFQATT and CDR2 is SNEGSKA in the germline V gene (reference sequence). The V gene lost 6 bases and the J gene lost 5 bases, with 20 bases spanning the gap. There are 14 residues in the CDR3. The CDR3 region has the DNA TGCAGTGCGCTATCCCGACAGATGGGAAACGAGCAGTACTTC. Protein sequence: CSALSRQMGNEQYF.

This clonotype has only a few counts. The gene calls are TRBV20-1 and TRBJ2-1, with 13 bases aligning to TRBD2. The CDR3 runs 15 residues. Germline CDR1 reads DFQATT; CDR2 reads SNEGSKA (reference sequence). Germline trimming cut 5 bases from V and 7 bases from J; bases unmatched to any gene: 8. As DNA, the CDR3 is TGCAGTGCTTACCCTACTAGCGGGAGGGGAAATGAGCAGTTCTTC. Its protein product is CSAYPTSGRGNEQFF.